Here is one TCR beta chain with its context. Its antigen is still unknown. It has no much larger one-base neighbor in the sample; base qualities were not kept. From cysteine to phenylalanine, the CDR3 is 14 amino acids long. Only CDR3 DNA remains: 42 bases, in frame from the first base. For this chain, trimming is 7 bases at the V end and 13 bases at the J end, and the number of junction bases without a gene match is 15. Library construction relied on 5' RACE. A second roughly 7 to 11 cycle PCR used a sample-barcoded 5' primer and a J-beta primer mix. A unique molecular identifier was introduced onto each TCR beta cDNA molecule by a template-switch 5' adaptor carrying 12 random nucleotides. Each sample yielded at least 3 million CDR3-containing paired-end reads. First-strand cDNA synthesis was performed from all RNA using the Mint cDNA synthesis kit, with priming by a TRBC-specific oligonucleotide. All cDNA was treated with uracil-DNA glycosylase and then went through a first 18-cycle PCR with the universal primers M1SS and BC2_uni_R. On the authors' methods: For normalization, 1 million high-quality reads were randomly selected from each sample, with every read carrying a distinct molecular identifier. Instead of being binned into consensus sequences, reads that shared molecular identifiers were thrown out. CDR3 identification, clonotype clustering and error correction used MiTCR with a Q25 quality threshold and the strictest error-elimination algorithm. Lower-bound total TCR beta diversity was estimated with a nonparametric unseen species model using Euler transformation. TCRdb trimmed public reads at Q25 via fastp, called clones via MiXCR and kept in-frame beta chains. Under each unique CDR3 protein, matching rows form one entry showing the most common genes and DNA. None of the V and J calls come from the authors' own analysis; TCRdb made them. The sample data list approximately 2,000,000 distinct CDR3 sequences, and about 39% of these were observed just once. The ten largest clones capture under 30% of the sample.

The roughly 39 donors, aged about 6 to 100 years, were systemically healthy Caucasian individuals from Russia. Each donor gave around 9.8 milliliters of peripheral blood, collected into EDTA-treated Vacutainer tubes. PBMCs were isolated by Ficoll-Paque density-gradient centrifugation, with at least 7 million obtained per sample. Total RNA, at least 5 micrograms per sample, was extracted from PBMCs with Trizol reagent. For every donor, flow cytometry on a PBMC aliquot measured the percentage of naive CD45RAhigh/CD27high T cells. The sample comes from a study of blood T cells in healthy people across ages (dated by TCRdb to about 2015). Broadly, across the study: In model experiments, template switching captured about one uniquely barcoded TCR beta cDNA molecule for every two T cells. Using deep sequencing normalized with unique cDNA molecular identifiers, the study measured how TCR beta repertoire diversity changes with age. The donors were divided into four age groups: young (average around 17 years), middle-aged (approximately 39), aged (about 60) and long-lived (82). Donors of different ages were randomly distributed across sequencing lanes to avoid experimental bias. Using the same blood draw, the study looked at two additional independent replicas of 1 million unique cDNA reads for two donors, one aged 18 to 30 and the other aged 80 or older.

The study at large found these results: The long-lived group showed more naive CD4+ T cells, fewer expanded clones and increased TCR diversity than the aged group, suggesting age selection. Because donor CMV infection status was unknown, age-related changes in expanded clonotypes were potentially confounded. Conclusive comparison of naive and antigen-experienced compartments was prevented by the profiling of bulk unsorted PBMCs. Estimates of total diversity based on one million sequenced T cells were regarded as lower bounds and as underestimates. The percentage of naive T cells measured by flow cytometry correlated strongly with observed TCR beta diversity. As age increased, observed TCR beta diversity per million T cells dropped in a roughly linear way, and a significant reduction was already evident by age about 40.

The sequence links TRBV12-3 or TRBV12-4 to TRBJ2-4; 8 junctional bases match TRBD1. Sequenced input: blood. This receptor was taken from a human donor in good health. The nucleotides read TGTGCCAGCACCGGACAGGGCCCCCTCAATGAGCAGTACTTC. It translates to CASTGQGPLNEQYF.